The 27 T cell receptor beta chains listed next were all sequenced from one sample in a study of blood T cell repertoires in COVID-19. The assay was immunoSEQ multiplex PCR, and TCRdb's table has in-frame clones only and misses some. The repertoire holds over 250,000 clones, with roughly 90% as singletons. The sample taken for sequencing was peripheral blood. The receptors derive from a man in his 60s who had recovered from COVID-19.

The chain employs TRBV6-2 or TRBV6-3 and TRBJ2-1; 11 positions match TRBD2. Looked up from germline, CDR1 is MNHEY and CDR2 is SVGEGT. The trim removed 1 base at V and 7 bases at J, leaving 12 bases unmatched. The CDR3 spans 18 residues. CDR3 protein: CASSYLGLAGGRRNEQFF. DNA of the CDR3: TGTGCCAGCAGTTACTTGGGGCTAGCGGGGGGCCGGCGAAATGAGCAGTTCTTC.

The CDR3 protein is CASSGATGMTSPLHF. DNA for the CDR3: TGTGCCAGCAGCGGAGCGACAGGAATGACTTCACCCCTCCACTTT. The rearrangement links TRBV9 to TRBJ1-6; D perhaps matches TRBD1 (6 bases). Between the trimmed V and J ends, which lost 3 bases and 9 bases, there was a span of 16 bases. The CDR3 spans 15 residues. Germline V gene data show CDR1 as SGDLS and CDR2 as YYNGEE.

This chain joins TRBV27 and TRBJ1-3, with 10 bases identical to TRBD1. CDR1 MNHEY and CDR2 SMNVEV come from the germline V gene (reference sequence). J lost 2 bases, V lost 3 bases, and 4 bases had no gene match. The CDR3 is 16 amino acids. The CDR3, as DNA: TGTGCCAGCAGTTTGACAGGGGGCGTCGCTGGAAACACCATATATTTT. Protein: CASSLTGGVAGNTIYF.

The CDR3 spells CASSQVEGSYNEQFF. The CDR3 DNA follows: TGTGCCAGCAGCCAAGTTGAGGGTTCCTACAATGAGCAGTTCTTC. This sequence joins TRBV3-1 (or the pseudogene TRBV3-2) and TRBJ2-1; TRBD2 is a possible D gene (5 bases). The CDR3 runs to 15 residues. V shed 1 base and J shed 1 base, with 8 bases lying between them. Germline V gene sequence: CDR1 LGHDT, CDR2 YNNKEL (reference sequence).

The V gene is TRBV5-1, the J gene TRBJ2-1; TRBD2 matches at 8 bases. From germline, CDR1 is SGHRS and CDR2 YFSETQ. Trimming at V came to 4 bases and at J to 6 bases, leaving 12 bases not matched to a gene. CDR3 length: 16 amino acids. The CDR3 region is CASSTLWAGGPNEQFF. The CDR3 DNA reads as TGCGCCAGCAGCACTCTTTGGGCGGGAGGACCCAATGAGCAGTTCTTC.

The chain recombines TRBV9 with TRBJ2-3, with TRBD2 identical over 12 bases. CDR1 and CDR2 (germline): SGDLS, YYNGEE. This CDR3 region has 16 residues. V gave up 1 base and J gave up 1 base; unmatched junction bases: 1. CDR3 nucleotide sequence: TGTGCCAGCAGCGTAACTAGCGGGGGGCGCACAGATACGCAGTATTTT. It yields the protein CASSVTSGGRTDTQYF.

This clone was found once. This chain links TRBV7-9 with TRBJ1-4; D is perhaps TRBD1 (5 bases). Germline CDR1 SEHNR, CDR2 FQNEAQ (reference sequence). The CDR3 sequence is 15 residues long. V shed 6 bases and J shed 5 bases, with 16 bases lying between them. The CDR3 reads CASRPTGTPNEKLFF. In DNA form, the CDR3 reads TGTGCCAGCAGGCCAACCGGGACTCCAAATGAAAAACTGTTTTTT.

The J gene is TRBJ2-7, the V gene TRBV19; the D gene is possibly TRBD2 (6 bases). Germline V gene sequence: CDR1 LNHDA, CDR2 SQIVND (reference sequence). The CDR3 runs 15 residues. Trimming stripped 3 bases from V and 0 bases from J, with 12 bases between. This CDR3 reads CASSIRRVSSYEQYF. The CDR3 DNA follows: TGTGCCAGTAGTATTAGGAGGGTGAGCTCCTACGAGCAGTACTTC.

The V call is TRBV24-1, the J call TRBJ2-2; TRBD1 matches at 8 bases. The CDR3 length is 16 residues. After removal of 3 bases from V and 9 bases from J, the junction contained 11 bases not matched to a gene. Germline-derived CDR1 and CDR2 are KGHDR and SFDVKD. This CDR3 reads CATSDAGQGRVRELFF. CDR3 sequence (DNA): TGTGCCACCAGTGATGCCGGACAGGGAAGGGTCCGGGAGCTGTTTTTT.

The V and J genes are TRBV5-1 and TRBJ2-7; possibly TRBD1 for D (6 bases). Trimming removed 0 bases from V and 3 bases from J, with 10 bases in between. CDR1 and CDR2 (germline): SGHRS, YFSETQ. CDR3 length: 14 residues. The CDR3 nucleotides are TGCGCCAGCAGCTTGGACAGGGAACGCTACGAGCAGTACTTC. Its translation is CASSLDRERYEQYF.

The chain couples TRBV7-9 to TRBJ2-5; 12 bases are shared with TRBD1. The ends lost 3 bases at V and 4 bases at J; junction bases unmatched: 3. From germline, CDR1 is SEHNR and CDR2 FQNEAQ (reference sequence). This CDR3 contains 15 residues. DNA for the CDR3: TGTGCCAGCAGCTTCGCGGGACAGGGGGCAGAGACCCAGTACTTC. It encodes CASSFAGQGAETQYF.

The chain employs TRBV18 and TRBJ2-1; 7 positions agree with TRBD2. The trim removed 4 bases at V and 5 bases at J, leaving 5 bases unmatched. The CDR3 sequence is 14 residues long. In germline, CDR1 is KGHSH, CDR2 LQKENI. CDR3 in amino acids: CASSQASGDNEQFF. CDR3 DNA sequence: TGTGCCAGCTCACAGGCCAGCGGGGACAATGAGCAGTTCTTC.

The gene calls are TRBV5-4 and TRBJ2-2; D remains unclear. Germline values: CDR1 SGHNT, CDR2 YYREEE (reference sequence). The V end was cut by 4 bases, the J end by 3 bases, with 10 bases between. CDR3 length equals 14 residues. CDR3 sequence (DNA): TGTGCCAGCAGCCCCGACACATACACCGGGGAGCTGTTTTTT. Its translation: CASSPDTYTGELFF. The variable domain in full, completed from reference TRBV5-4 and TRBJ2-2, reads ETGVTQSPTHLIKTRGQQVTLRCSSQSGHNTVSWYQQALGQGPQFIFQYYREEENGRGNFPPRFSGLQFPNYSSELNVNALELDDSALYLCASSPDTYTGELFFGEGSRLTVL.

The gene calls are TRBV6-1 and TRBJ2-1, with 7 nucleotides matching TRBD1. V lost 3 bases, J lost 9 bases, and 5 bases stayed unmatched. The CDR3 runs 13 residues. Per the germline V gene, CDR1 is MNHNS and CDR2 is SASEGT. As DNA, the CDR3 is TGTGCCAGCAGTGATGACAGGGCGATTGAGCAGTTCTTC. It codes for CASSDDRAIEQFF.

The rearrangement joins TRBV5-1 to TRBJ2-2; D remains unclear. V dropped 0 bases and J dropped 4 bases, with 7 bases sitting between them. This CDR3 has 14 residues. CDR1 is SGHRS and CDR2 is YFSETQ in the germline V gene. In DNA form, the CDR3 reads TGCGCCAGCAGCTTGGGAGGTGTCACCGGGGAGCTGTTTTTT. Translating gives CASSLGGVTGELFF.

This clone was seen ten or more times. The rearrangement links TRBV7-9 to TRBJ1-2; TRBD1 matches at 7 bases. CDR1 and CDR2 from the germline V gene are SEHNR and FQNEAQ (reference sequence). This CDR3 contains 13 residues. V trimming: 5 bases; J trimming: 7 bases; junction bases outside the gene matches: 7. CDR3 residues: CASSLGQAVGYTF. CDR3 nucleotide sequence: TGTGCCAGCAGCCTCGGACAGGCAGTTGGCTACACCTTC.

The rearrangement uses TRBV7-2 and TRBJ2-7; 7 nucleotides align to TRBD1. Germline V gene lookup returns CDR1 SGHTA and CDR2 FQGNSA. The CDR3 totals 18 residues. J gave up 2 bases and V 3 bases, and 16 bases lay outside the gene matches. CDR3 DNA: TGTGCCAGCAGCTTTAAATTTTCGACAGGGACGAAACCCTACGAGCAGTACTTC. Protein product: CASSFKFSTGTKPYEQYF.

The chain joins TRBV29-1 to TRBJ2-2; no reliable D call. The CDR3 totals 12 residues. V gave up 7 bases and J gave up 1 base, with 7 bases separating them. Per germline, CDR1 SQVTM and CDR2 ANQGSEA. The CDR3 here is CSASGNTGELFF. In nucleotides, the CDR3 is TGCAGCGCCTCAGGGAACACCGGGGAGCTGTTTTTT.

The gene calls are TRBV27 and TRBJ2-3; 7 nucleotides agree with TRBD1. V was clipped by 5 bases and J by 0 bases; unmatched bases: 8. The CDR3 is made up of 16 amino acids. The germline V gene has CDR1 MNHEY and CDR2 SMNVEV (reference sequence). The CDR3 loop is CASSGQARTSTDTQYF. Written as DNA, the CDR3 is TGTGCCAGCAGTGGACAGGCCAGGACTAGCACAGATACGCAGTATTTT.

This sequence joins TRBV6-5 and TRBJ1-3; the match to TRBD1 covers 7 bases. Per germline, CDR1 MNHEY and CDR2 SVGAGI. This CDR3 contains 15 residues. V shed 5 bases and J 2 bases; nucleotides not matched to a gene: 6. The CDR3 nucleotides are TGTGCCAGCAGTAGGGGTCAGGGGGCTGGAAACACCATATATTTT. As protein: CASSRGQGAGNTIYF.

V gene TRBV9 combines with J gene TRBJ2-3; the match to TRBD2 covers 16 bases. The CDR3 contains 19 residues. Germline lookup yields CDR1 SGDLS and CDR2 YYNGEE. V gave up 2 bases and J gave up 0 bases; unmatched junction bases: 6. CDR3 sequence (DNA): TGTGCCAGCAGCGTGGGGACTAGCGGGGGGGCTTTGAGCACAGATACGCAGTATTTT. Translated: CASSVGTSGGALSTDTQYF.

J is TRBJ1-2 and V is TRBV2, with D maybe TRBD1 (6 bases). Looked up from germline, CDR1 is SNHLY and CDR2 is FYNNEI. Trimming removed 11 bases from V and 3 bases from J, with 16 bases in between. CDR3 length: 13 amino acids. In DNA form, the CDR3 reads TGTGCCGGCACAGGGCGCTCTTACTATGGCTACACCTTC. Protein sequence: CAGTGRSYYGYTF.

This chain links TRBV6-5 with TRBJ1-2, with D possibly being TRBD1 (6 bases). CDR1 MNHEY and CDR2 SVGAGI come from the germline V gene. The CDR3 has 13 amino acids. Trimming pared 6 bases from V and 2 bases from J, leaving 10 bases between. The CDR3 nucleotides read TGTGCCAGCAGATGGACAGTGAACTATGGCTACACCTTC. The encoded protein is CASRWTVNYGYTF.

Remarks on this clone: This sample also contains other DNA sequences that code for the same CDR3. The V call is TRBV18, the J call TRBJ2-7, with 9 bases lining up with TRBD1. Germline values: CDR1 KGHSH, CDR2 LQKENI. CDR3 length equals 15 residues. The V and J ends lost 3 bases and 4 bases, in that order; junction bases with no gene match: 7. CDR3 DNA: TGTGCCAGCTCACCTCCGGGACAGGGTGGATACGAGCAGTACTTC. Its protein product is CASSPPGQGGYEQYF.

This clone was seen a single time. This sequence joins TRBV27 and TRBJ1-2; 9 bases fit TRBD1. Trimming cost V 6 bases and J 5 bases; bases outside gene matches: 10. The CDR3 totals 15 residues. The germline V gene encodes CDR1 MNHEY and CDR2 SMNVEV (reference sequence). The CDR3 spells CASRITGGAGYGYTF. DNA of the CDR3: TGTGCCAGCAGGATAACAGGGGGCGCTGGGTATGGCTACACCTTC.

V and J are TRBV18 and TRBJ1-1; a weak D match, TRBD1 (5 bases). The V gene lost 6 bases and the J gene lost 1 base, with 12 bases spanning the gap. Germline CDR1 is KGHSH and CDR2 is LQKENI. This CDR3 comprises 14 residues. The CDR3 nucleotides are TGTGCCAGCTCTATAGGGGTTGGGAACACTGAAGCTTTCTTT. It translates to CASSIGVGNTEAFF.

The gene calls are TRBV5-6 and TRBJ2-7; possibly TRBD2 for D (5 bases). CDR3 length equals 15 residues. V lost 5 bases to trimming and J lost 0 bases, with 15 bases between them. CDR1 is SGHDT, CDR2 YYEEEE, per germline. DNA of the CDR3: TGTGCCAGCAGGGAGGCAGGTACCCCCTCCTACGAGCAGTACTTC. Its translation is CASREAGTPSYEQYF.